This is a list of T cell receptor beta chains from one sample in a study of shared clonotypes between healthy human individuals. Using immunoSEQ multiplex PCR, the repertoire was profiled, and TCRdb retains in-frame clones only, with some absent. The data show nearly 2 million clones, approximately 95% seen once. The sample comprised naive CD8+ T cells sorted from blood. These receptors came from a man aged 18-30 years in good health. Both conserved end residues are part of each CDR3. The size entry is marked missing in some rows and otherwise reads once, few, many or a size class.

size	V	CDR3
.	TRBV2	CASSHDRGFYEQYF
.	TRBV7-9	CASSLTGDTQYF
.	TRBV7-3	CASSSCARSSGNTIYF
.	TRBV7-9	CASSTSGLNTGELFF
.	TRBV9	CASSVGPDTQYF
.	TRBV5-6	CASSSGLAPGELFF
.	TRBV7-9	CASSLRQGSYNEQFF
.	TRBV5-1	CASSLDGITYEQYF
.	TRBV5-6	CASSLGTTYEQYF
.	TRBV6-6	CASRTDGSSYNEQFF
.	TRBV7-6	CASSLGPRGHEKLFF
.	TRBV7-9	CASSFDFNANTGELFF
.	TRBV4-1	CASSQDIAPQETQYF
.	TRBV4-1	CASSHPGAGGPQDYEQYF
.	TRBV9	CASSASGGVTEAFF
.	TRBV4-1	CASSQVPETVPEAFF
once	TRBV5-8	CASSLGGSPNTDTQYF
.	TRBV6-4	CASSETGVGEQYF
.	TRBV5-1	CASSQEGQEEQYF
.	TRBV19	CASSIQGQYSNQPQHF
.	TRBV5-1	CASSLAGTGYYEQYF
.	TRBV7-3	CASSSSGPFGTDTQYF
.	TRBV11-2	CASSLGPGESYEQYF
.	TRBV5-1	CASSLTGSGELFF
.	TRBV6-6	CASDGILTSGPGTQYF
.	TRBV9	CASSVVETGNTEAFF
.	TRBV4-1	CASSQAIGGHMDTQYF
.	TRBV29-1	CSVEPGTGRLEAFF
.	TRBV5-4	CASSLDPYNEQFF
.	TRBV5-6	CASSLDRGSDYGYTF
.	TRBV27	CASSARLAVGTGELFF
.	TRBV27	CASSSGWELFF
.	TRBV18	CASSPSGGTPPDTQYF
.	TRBV6-4	CASIEGGPHEQYF